Included here is one T cell receptor beta chain sequence, with context. These data come from a study of cytomegalovirus exposure and HLA in healthy donors. The germline V and J ends were trimmed by 0 bases and 3 bases, with 9 bases remaining between them. The CDR3 contains 14 residues. CDR1 and CDR2 (germline): SEHNR, FQNEAQ (reference sequence). The PCR contained 60 Vbeta and 13 Jbeta primers. The protocol was immunoSEQ multiplex PCR, while the TCRdb copy is restricted to in-frame clones and leaves out a portion. The table lists some 190,000 clones, 65% to 90% of them singletons. Healthy people donating bone marrow made up the donors. The study sampled nominally healthy donors, though unrecorded immune exposures were likely.

The clonotype comes from a woman under 40 in good health and CMV-seronegative. This rearrangement joins TRBV7-9 to TRBJ2-7; no clear D. The sequencing input was PBMCs. Here the CDR3 DNA reads TGTGCCAGCAGCTTAGCCATCGAGCACTACGAGCAGTACTTC. Translated, it gives CASSLAIEHYEQYF.